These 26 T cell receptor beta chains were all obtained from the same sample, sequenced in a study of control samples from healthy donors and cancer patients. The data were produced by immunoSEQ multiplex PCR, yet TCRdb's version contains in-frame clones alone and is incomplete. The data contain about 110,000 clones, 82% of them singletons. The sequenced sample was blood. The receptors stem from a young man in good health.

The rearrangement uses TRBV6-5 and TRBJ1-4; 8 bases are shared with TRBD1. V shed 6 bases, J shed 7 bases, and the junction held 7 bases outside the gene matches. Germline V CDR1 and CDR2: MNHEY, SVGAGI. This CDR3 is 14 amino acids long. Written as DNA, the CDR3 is TGTGCCAGCAGGAGGACAGGGTTGGGTGAAAAACTGTTTTTT. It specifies CASRRTGLGEKLFF.

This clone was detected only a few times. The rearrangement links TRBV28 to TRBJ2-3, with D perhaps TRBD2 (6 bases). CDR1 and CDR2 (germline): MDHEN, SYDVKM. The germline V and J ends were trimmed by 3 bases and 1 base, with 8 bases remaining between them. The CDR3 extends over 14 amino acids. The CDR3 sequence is CASSLGGGTDTQYF. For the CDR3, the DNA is TGTGCCAGCAGTTTGGGGGGAGGCACAGATACGCAGTATTTT.

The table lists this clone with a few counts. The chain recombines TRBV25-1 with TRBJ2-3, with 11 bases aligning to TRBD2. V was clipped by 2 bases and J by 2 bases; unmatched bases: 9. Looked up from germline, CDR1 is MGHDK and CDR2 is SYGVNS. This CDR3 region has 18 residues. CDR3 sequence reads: CASSETGTSGSFTDTQYF. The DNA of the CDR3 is TGTGCCAGCAGTGAAACCGGGACTAGCGGAAGTTTCACAGATACGCAGTATTTT.

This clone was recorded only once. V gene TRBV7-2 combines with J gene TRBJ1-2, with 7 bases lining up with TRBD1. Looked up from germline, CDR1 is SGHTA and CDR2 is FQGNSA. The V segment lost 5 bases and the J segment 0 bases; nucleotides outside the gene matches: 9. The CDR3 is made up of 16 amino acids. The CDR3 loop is CASSPRQGRANYGYTF. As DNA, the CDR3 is TGTGCCAGCAGCCCACGACAGGGCCGAGCTAACTATGGCTACACCTTC.

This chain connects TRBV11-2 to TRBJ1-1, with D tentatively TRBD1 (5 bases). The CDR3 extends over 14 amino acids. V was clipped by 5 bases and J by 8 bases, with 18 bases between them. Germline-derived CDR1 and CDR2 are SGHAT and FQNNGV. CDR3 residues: CASSPTAGRSEAFF. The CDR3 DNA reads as TGTGCCAGCAGCCCCACGGCGGGGCGCAGCGAAGCTTTCTTT.

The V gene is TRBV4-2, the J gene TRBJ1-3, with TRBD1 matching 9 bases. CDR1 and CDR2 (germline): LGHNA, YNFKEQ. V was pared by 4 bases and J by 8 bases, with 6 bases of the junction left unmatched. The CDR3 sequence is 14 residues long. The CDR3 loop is CASSLDRGGHTIYF. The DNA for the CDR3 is TGTGCCAGCAGCCTGGACAGGGGAGGACACACCATATATTTT.

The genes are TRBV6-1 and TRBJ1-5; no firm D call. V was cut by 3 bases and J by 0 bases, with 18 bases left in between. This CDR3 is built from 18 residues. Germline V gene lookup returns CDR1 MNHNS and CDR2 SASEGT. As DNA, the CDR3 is TGTGCCAGCAGTGATGATCCCTTTAGTATCCATAGCAATCAGCCCCAGCATTTT. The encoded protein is CASSDDPFSIHSNQPQHF.

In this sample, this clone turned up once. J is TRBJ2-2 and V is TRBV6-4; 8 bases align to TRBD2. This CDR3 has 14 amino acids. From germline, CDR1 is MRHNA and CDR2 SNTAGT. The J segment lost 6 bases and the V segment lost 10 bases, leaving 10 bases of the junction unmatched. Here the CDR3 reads CATKATREAGELFF. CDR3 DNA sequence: TGTGCCACCAAAGCGACGCGGGAGGCCGGGGAGCTGTTTTTT.

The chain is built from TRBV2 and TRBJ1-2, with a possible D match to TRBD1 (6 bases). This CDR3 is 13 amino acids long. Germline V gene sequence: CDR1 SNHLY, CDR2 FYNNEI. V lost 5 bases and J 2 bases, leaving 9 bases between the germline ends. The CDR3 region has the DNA TGTGCCAGCAGTCAAACAGGGAACTATGGCTACACCTTC. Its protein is CASSQTGNYGYTF.

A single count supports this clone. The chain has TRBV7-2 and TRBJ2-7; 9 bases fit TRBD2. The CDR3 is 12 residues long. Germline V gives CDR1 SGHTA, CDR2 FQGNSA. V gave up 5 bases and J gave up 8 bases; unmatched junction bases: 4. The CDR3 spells CASSISGGKQYF. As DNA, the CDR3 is TGTGCCAGCAGCATTAGCGGGGGTAAGCAGTACTTC.

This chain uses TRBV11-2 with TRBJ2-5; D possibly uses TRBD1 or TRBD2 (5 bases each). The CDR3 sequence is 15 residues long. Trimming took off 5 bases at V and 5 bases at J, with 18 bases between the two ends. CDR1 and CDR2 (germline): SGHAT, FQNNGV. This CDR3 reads CASSPPSSGTETQYF. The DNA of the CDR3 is TGTGCCAGCAGCCCCCCCTCCTCAGGGACGGAGACCCAGTACTTC.

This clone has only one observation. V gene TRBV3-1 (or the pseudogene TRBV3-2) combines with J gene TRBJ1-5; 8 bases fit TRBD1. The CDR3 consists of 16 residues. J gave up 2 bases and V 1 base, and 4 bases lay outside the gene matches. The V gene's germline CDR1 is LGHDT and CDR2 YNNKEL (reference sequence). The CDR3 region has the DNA TGTGCCAGCAGCCAAGGAGACAGGGGAGGCAATCAGCCCCAGCATTTT. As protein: CASSQGDRGGNQPQHF.

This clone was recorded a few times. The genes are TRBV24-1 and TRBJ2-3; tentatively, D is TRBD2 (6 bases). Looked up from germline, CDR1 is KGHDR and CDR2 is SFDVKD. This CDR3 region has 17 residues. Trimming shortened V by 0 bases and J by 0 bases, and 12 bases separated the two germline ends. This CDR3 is CATSDLPRGASTDTQYF. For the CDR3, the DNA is TGTGCCACCAGTGATTTGCCCCGCGGGGCGAGCACAGATACGCAGTATTTT.

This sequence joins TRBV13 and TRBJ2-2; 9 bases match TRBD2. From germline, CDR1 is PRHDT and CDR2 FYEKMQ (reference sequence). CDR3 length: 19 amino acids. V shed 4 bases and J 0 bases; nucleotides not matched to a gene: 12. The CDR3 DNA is TGTGCCAGCAGCTCCCTGCCAGCGGGGGGCCCCCCGAACACCGGGGAGCTGTTTTTT. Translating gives CASSSLPAGGPPNTGELFF.

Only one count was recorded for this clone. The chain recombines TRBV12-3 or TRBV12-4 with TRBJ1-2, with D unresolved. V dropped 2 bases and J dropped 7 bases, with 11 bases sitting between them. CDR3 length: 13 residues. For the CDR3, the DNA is TGTGCCAGCAGTTTACTACAGACGGGTGGCTACACCTTC. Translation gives CASSLLQTGGYTF.

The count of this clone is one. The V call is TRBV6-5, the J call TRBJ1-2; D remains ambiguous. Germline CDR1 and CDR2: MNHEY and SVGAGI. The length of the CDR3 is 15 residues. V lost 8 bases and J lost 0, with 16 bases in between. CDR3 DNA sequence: TGTGCCAGCGGTCTCTTTCGGGCCTCTAACTATGGCTACACCTTC. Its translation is CASGLFRASNYGYTF.

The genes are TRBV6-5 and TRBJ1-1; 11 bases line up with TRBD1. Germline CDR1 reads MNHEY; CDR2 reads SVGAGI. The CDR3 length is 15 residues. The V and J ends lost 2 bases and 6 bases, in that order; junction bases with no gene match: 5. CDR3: CASSYPGQGVPEAFF. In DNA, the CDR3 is TGTGCCAGCAGTTACCCGGGACAGGGGGTCCCTGAAGCTTTCTTT.

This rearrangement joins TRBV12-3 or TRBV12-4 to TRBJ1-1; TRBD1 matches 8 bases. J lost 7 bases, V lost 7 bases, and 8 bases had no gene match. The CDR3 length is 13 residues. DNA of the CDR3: TGTGCCAGCAACCTCCCCGGACAGGGTGAAGCTTTCTTT. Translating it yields CASNLPGQGEAFF.

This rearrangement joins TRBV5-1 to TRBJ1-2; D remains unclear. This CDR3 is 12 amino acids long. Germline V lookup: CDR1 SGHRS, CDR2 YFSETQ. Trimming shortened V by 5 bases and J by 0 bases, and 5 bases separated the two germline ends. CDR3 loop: CASREANYGYTF. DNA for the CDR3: TGCGCCAGCAGGGAGGCTAACTATGGCTACACCTTC.

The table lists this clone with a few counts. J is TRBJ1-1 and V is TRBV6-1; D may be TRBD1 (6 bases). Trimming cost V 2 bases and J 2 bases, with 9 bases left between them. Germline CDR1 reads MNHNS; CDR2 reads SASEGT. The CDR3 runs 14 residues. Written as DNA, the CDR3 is TGTGCCAGCAGTGAACAGGGGAAAAACACTGAAGCTTTCTTT. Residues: CASSEQGKNTEAFF.

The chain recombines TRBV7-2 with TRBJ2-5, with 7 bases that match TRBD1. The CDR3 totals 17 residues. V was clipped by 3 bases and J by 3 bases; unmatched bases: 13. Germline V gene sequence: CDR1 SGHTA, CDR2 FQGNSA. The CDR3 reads CASSFPGLRGFEETQYF. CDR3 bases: TGTGCCAGCAGCTTTCCCGGTCTCAGGGGGTTCGAAGAGACCCAGTACTTC.

As DNA, the CDR3 is TGTGCCAGCAGTTCTCTGGTATCCGGGAGCAATCAGCCCCAGCATTTT. It specifies CASSSLVSGSNQPQHF. V is TRBV27 and J is TRBJ1-5; D gene unclear. The CDR3 runs to 16 residues. V gave up 4 bases and J gave up 1 base, with 14 bases separating them. Germline CDR1 and CDR2: MNHEY and SMNVEV (reference sequence).

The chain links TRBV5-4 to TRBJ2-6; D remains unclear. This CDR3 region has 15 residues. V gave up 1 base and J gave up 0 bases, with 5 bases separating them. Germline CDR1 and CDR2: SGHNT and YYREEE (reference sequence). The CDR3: CASSLRISGANVLTF. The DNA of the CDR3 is TGTGCCAGCAGCTTGAGGATCTCTGGGGCCAACGTCCTGACTTTC.

The CDR3 sequence is CASSRSTGQVINEQFF. CDR3 DNA: TGTGCCAGCAGCCGTTCAACGGGACAGGTTATTAATGAGCAGTTCTTC. The chain is built from TRBV7-2 and TRBJ2-1; 8 bases agree with TRBD1. The CDR3 consists of 16 residues. The V gene end was trimmed by 5 bases and the J gene end by 7 bases; junction bases not matched to a gene: 13. Germline loops: CDR1 SGHTA, CDR2 FQGNSA.

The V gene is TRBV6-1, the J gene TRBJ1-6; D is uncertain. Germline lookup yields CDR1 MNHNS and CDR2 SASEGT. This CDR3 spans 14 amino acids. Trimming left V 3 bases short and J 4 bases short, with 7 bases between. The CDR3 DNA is TGTGCCAGCAGTGACCACCGTTATAATTCACCCCTCCACTTT. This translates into CASSDHRYNSPLHF.

CDR3: CASSPWVPGGWYEQYF. The CDR3 nucleotides read TGTGCCAGCAGTCCATGGGTGCCAGGGGGTTGGTACGAGCAGTACTTC. The chain couples TRBV25-1 to TRBJ2-7, with 7 bases matching TRBD1. J gave up 4 bases and V 5 bases, and 14 bases lay outside the gene matches. Germline V CDR1 and CDR2: MGHDK, SYGVNS. The CDR3 has 16 amino acids.